These 24 T cell receptor beta chains were sequenced from one sample in a study of blood T cells in healthy people across ages. With a J-beta primer mix and a sample-barcoded 5' primer, a second PCR ran about 7 to 11 cycles. TCRdb independently ran MiXCR on the 5' RACE reads; one entry per CDR3 protein. The sample includes roughly 1,000,000 distinct CDR3 sequences, under 30% seen only once; the top ten take approximately 0.7%. These sequences were also reported in another study, on T cells of mothers and their children.

The sequenced sample was blood. The receptors originated from a girl aged 2 to 10 in good health.

The gene calls are TRBV12-3 or TRBV12-4 and TRBJ2-7, with 9 bases matching TRBD2. The CDR3 sequence is 12 residues long. With 5 bases clipped from V and 6 bases from J, the junction kept 2 bases outside the gene matches. CDR3 nucleotide sequence: TGTGCCAGCAGTATACTAGCGGGCGAGCAGTACTTC. It encodes CASSILAGEQYF.

On this clonotype: Just one base apart from a much larger clone, this may be a read error. The chain has TRBV6-5 and TRBJ2-1, with D possibly being TRBD2 (6 bases). V was pared by 2 bases and J by 6 bases, with 11 bases between. The CDR3 has 14 amino acids. CDR1 is MNHEY and CDR2 is SVGAGI in the germline V gene. CDR3 in DNA: TGTGCCAGCAGTTACGGGGCGGGACGCAATGAGCAGTTCTTC. Translation gives CASSYGAGRNEQFF.

This clonotype was seen a handful of times. The chain is built from TRBV28 and TRBJ1-4, with unresolved D. CDR1 MDHEN and CDR2 SYDVKM come from the germline V gene. Between the trimmed V and J ends, which lost 5 bases and 7 bases, there was a span of 14 bases. This CDR3 is built from 14 residues. CDR3 DNA: TGTGCCAGCAGTGACCTTGGAACGGGTGAAAAACTGTTTTTT. Protein: CASSDLGTGEKLFF.

This clonotype has only a few counts. The chain links TRBV4-1 to TRBJ2-4; D gene ambiguous. CDR3 length: 14 residues. Germline V gives CDR1 MGHRA, CDR2 YSYEKL. With 5 bases removed from V and 3 bases from J, the gap between germline ends came to 11 bases. For the CDR3, the DNA is TGCGCCAGCAGCATAGTCGGCGGCAAAAACATTCAGTACTTC. It yields the protein CASSIVGGKNIQYF.

This clonotype was recorded at least ten times. The chain links TRBV27 to TRBJ2-7, with D possibly matching TRBD2 (6 bases). CDR3 length: 13 residues. Germline loops: CDR1 MNHEY, CDR2 SMNVEV (reference sequence). V was trimmed by 6 bases and J by 3 bases, leaving 12 bases between them. The CDR3 DNA is TGTGCCAGCAGCGTCGGCGGGGTCTACGAGCAGTACTTC. Translation: CASSVGGVYEQYF.

The rearrangement joins TRBV3-1 to TRBJ2-5; D not resolved. The CDR3 runs 17 residues. From germline, CDR1 is LGHDT and CDR2 YNNKEL (reference sequence). The V end lost 0 bases, the J end lost 0 bases, and 14 bases lay between the germline ends. The CDR3 nucleotides read TGTGCCAGCAGCCAAGATTTGTGGAACTTGTACCAAGAGACCCAGTACTTC. This encodes CASSQDLWNLYQETQYF.

This clonotype was seen only a few times. The chain recombines TRBV6-2 or TRBV6-3 with TRBJ2-7, with D possibly matching TRBD2 (6 bases). V was clipped by 5 bases and J by 3 bases, with 11 bases between them. The CDR3 sequence is 13 residues long. Looked up from germline, CDR1 is MNHEY and CDR2 is SVGEGT. The CDR3 nucleotides are TGTGCCAGCAGTCCTCAGACTAGCTACGAGCAGTACTTC. Its protein product is CASSPQTSYEQYF.

The chain recombines TRBV28 with TRBJ2-3, with 7 bases aligning to TRBD1. The CDR3 loop spans 15 amino acids. Germline V gene data show CDR1 as MDHEN and CDR2 as SYDVKM. V lost 6 bases and J lost 3; bases outside the gene matches: 9. The CDR3 nucleotides are TGTGCCAGCAGCCGGACCGGGACAGAAACAGATACGCAGTATTTT. It codes for CASSRTGTETDTQYF.

This clonotype has a handful of counts. The V and J genes are TRBV25-1 and TRBJ1-4; no firm D call. CDR1 MGHDK and CDR2 SYGVNS come from the germline V gene. The CDR3 is 12 residues long. Trimming shortened V by 8 bases and J by 10 bases, and 14 bases separated the two germline ends. The CDR3 spells CASEVHRGKLFF. The CDR3, as DNA: TGTGCCAGCGAGGTACACCGGGGAAAACTGTTTTTT.

This chain's CDR3 is CSVEADRDNEQFF. CDR3 coding DNA: TGCAGCGTTGAAGCTGACCGTGACAATGAGCAGTTCTTC. The V gene is TRBV29-1, the J gene TRBJ2-1; D unresolved. The CDR3 extends over 13 amino acids. V gave up 1 base and J gave up 5 bases, with 9 bases separating them. From germline, CDR1 is SQVTM and CDR2 ANQGSEA.

This clonotype has a handful of counts. The chain uses TRBV12-3 or TRBV12-4 and TRBJ1-4; TRBD1 might be the D (6 bases). This CDR3 spans 13 amino acids. V shed 9 bases and J shed 5 bases, with 13 bases lying between them. CDR3 protein: CASTVTGNEKLFF. The CDR3 DNA sequence: TGTGCCAGTACAGTAACAGGGAATGAAAAACTGTTTTTT.

This clonotype occurred a few times. The gene calls are TRBV6-1 and TRBJ2-5; no reliable D call. The CDR3 has 13 residues. Germline V gives CDR1 MNHNS, CDR2 SASEGT. Trimming took off 4 bases at V and 2 bases at J, with 8 bases between the two ends. The CDR3 DNA follows: TGTGCCAGCAGTGCGGAGCGACAAGAGACCCAGTACTTC. It yields the protein CASSAERQETQYF.

The chain uses TRBV5-6 and TRBJ1-4, with D possibly being TRBD1 (5 bases). The germline CDR1 and CDR2 sequences are SGHDT and YYEEEE. The CDR3 loop spans 13 amino acids. Trimming shortened V by 3 bases and J by 10 bases, and 13 bases separated the two germline ends. The CDR3 is CASSSWRGRKLFF. The CDR3 nucleotides are TGTGCCAGCAGCTCCTGGAGGGGCAGAAAACTGTTTTTT. The full variable domain, rest sourced from reference TRBV5-6 and TRBJ1-4, is DAGVTQSPTHLIKTRGQQVTLRCSPKSGHDTVSWYQQALGQGPQFIFQYYEEEERQRGNFPDRFSGHQFPNYSSELNVNALLLGDSALYLCASSSWRGRKLFFGSGTQLSVL.

This clonotype turned up a few times. This chain uses TRBV15 with TRBJ2-6; 7 bases are shared with TRBD1. The CDR3 length is 17 residues. V was clipped by 1 base and J by 3 bases; unmatched bases: 6. Germline values: CDR1 LNHNV, CDR2 YYDKDF (reference sequence). The CDR3 spells CATSRGQGTRGANVLTF. The CDR3 bases are TGTGCCACCAGCAGAGGACAGGGCACGCGTGGGGCCAACGTCCTGACTTTC.

The chain recombines TRBV20-1 with TRBJ1-1; D not certain. This CDR3 has 12 residues. V lost 6 bases to trimming and J lost 5 bases, with 13 bases between them. Germline-derived CDR1 and CDR2 are DFQATT and SNEGSKA (reference sequence). The CDR3 DNA reads as TGCAGTGCGGACCCCGGGTTGACTGAAGCTTTCTTT. Translated: CSADPGLTEAFF.

The CDR3 DNA reads as TGTGCCAGCAGCTTAGTTTTAGCACCCGATACCGGTACGCAGTATTTT. The encoded protein is CASSLVLAPDTGTQYF. The chain links TRBV7-2 to TRBJ2-3; the D is unclear. Germline loops: CDR1 SGHTA, CDR2 FQGNSA. This CDR3 contains 16 residues. The V gene lost 1 base and the J gene lost 8 bases, with 19 bases spanning the gap.

The genes are TRBV7-9 and TRBJ2-7, with 7 bases matching TRBD1. The CDR3 totals 16 residues. After removal of 5 bases from V and 3 bases from J, the junction contained 13 bases not matched to a gene. Per the germline V gene, CDR1 is SEHNR and CDR2 is FQNEAQ (reference sequence). The CDR3 region is CASSPLSGQEFYEQYF. As DNA, the CDR3 is TGTGCCAGCAGCCCCCTATCTGGACAGGAGTTCTACGAGCAGTACTTC.

This clonotype was seen more than once but under ten times. The chain uses TRBV28 and TRBJ2-7; 7 positions match TRBD1. The V gene's germline CDR1 is MDHEN and CDR2 SYDVKM. The ends lost 6 bases at V and 0 bases at J; junction bases unmatched: 8. The CDR3 covers 15 residues. The CDR3 sequence is CASRRTGAFSYEQYF. As DNA, the CDR3 is TGTGCCAGCAGGAGGACAGGCGCTTTCTCCTACGAGCAGTACTTC.

The chain recombines TRBV6-5 with TRBJ2-3; 9 bases are shared with TRBD2. The CDR3 spans 21 residues. Germline V gene lookup returns CDR1 MNHEY and CDR2 SVGAGI. Germline trimming cut 2 bases from V and 3 bases from J; bases unmatched to any gene: 21. DNA for the CDR3: TGTGCCAGCAGTTACCAGGAGGATGGCGGGGGGGCCGTTTATGTGACAGATACGCAGTATTTT. Its protein is CASSYQEDGGGAVYVTDTQYF.

This clonotype has only a few counts. The rearrangement links TRBV20-1 to TRBJ2-1; the D gene is possibly TRBD2 (6 bases). The CDR3 consists of 13 residues. The V gene lost 6 bases and the J gene lost 4 bases, with 13 bases spanning the gap. Germline CDR1 and CDR2: DFQATT and SNEGSKA (reference sequence). As DNA, the CDR3 is TGCAGTGCGATCCTGGCGGGGTACAATGAGCAGTTCTTC. Its protein is CSAILAGYNEQFF.

CDR3 in amino acids: CASALGDAQETQYF. CDR3 in DNA: TGTGCCTCCGCCCTCGGGGATGCTCAAGAGACCCAGTACTTC. The V call is TRBV6-5, the J call TRBJ2-5; TRBD2 might be the D (5 bases). The CDR3 runs to 14 residues. V lost 11 bases and J lost 2, with 18 bases in between. Germline CDR1 is MNHEY and CDR2 is SVGAGI.

This clonotype has only a few counts. This chain links TRBV29-1 with TRBJ2-7, with D possibly being TRBD2 (8 bases). Germline V gene sequence: CDR1 SQVTM, CDR2 ANQGSEA. This CDR3 is 15 amino acids long. The ends were cut back, 6 bases at V and 3 bases at J, with 21 bases in the middle. The CDR3: CSVNTGGGDVYEQYF. The CDR3 DNA reads TGCAGCGTCAACACGGGAGGGGGCGACGTCTACGAGCAGTACTTC.

The chain uses TRBV6-1 and TRBJ2-6; the D is unclear. Trimming stripped 1 base from V and 1 base from J, with 5 bases between. Germline V CDR1 and CDR2: MNHNS, SASEGT. The CDR3 covers 15 residues. The CDR3 sequence: CASSEGASGANVLTF. CDR3 nucleotide sequence: TGTGCCAGCAGTGAAGGGGCTTCTGGGGCCAACGTCCTGACTTTC.

This clonotype has just one count. The chain uses TRBV2 and TRBJ2-5; possible D gene TRBD2, 6 bases. The length of the CDR3 is 15 residues. Germline-derived CDR1 and CDR2 are SNHLY and FYNNEI. V was pared by 10 bases and J by 11 bases, with 29 bases between. Here the CDR3 reads CATKGLEPHPREQYF. The DNA of the CDR3 is TGTGCCACCAAGGGCCTCGAACCTCACCCCCGGGAGCAGTACTTC.